This record looks at one T cell receptor (beta chain) sequence and its context. This entry is derived from a study of cytomegalovirus exposure and HLA in healthy donors. Germline V lookup: CDR1 MDHEN, CDR2 SYDVKM. With 4 bases clipped from V and 3 bases from J, the junction kept 12 bases outside the gene matches. This CDR3 is 16 amino acids long. PCR amplification relied on 60 Vbeta primers (plus 13 Jbeta primers). Assay used: immunoSEQ multiplex PCR; TCRdb lists only in-frame clones, some missing. This table lists about 55,000 clones. This receptor was identified in an older woman in good health and CMV-seropositive. This rearrangement joins TRBV28 to TRBJ2-7, with 7 positions matching TRBD2. Sequencing input: PBMCs. The CDR3 DNA sequence: TGTGCCAGCAGTTCGCCGGGACTAACCGGGCTCTACGAGCAGTACTTC. Translation: CASSSPGLTGLYEQYF. The full variable domain, its missing parts supplied by reference TRBV28 and TRBJ2-7, is DVKVTQSSRYLVKRTGEKVFLECVQDMDHENMFWYRQDPGLGLRLIYFSYDVKMKEKGDIPEGYSVSREKKERFSLILESASTNQTSMYLCASSSPGLTGLYEQYFGPGTRLTVT.